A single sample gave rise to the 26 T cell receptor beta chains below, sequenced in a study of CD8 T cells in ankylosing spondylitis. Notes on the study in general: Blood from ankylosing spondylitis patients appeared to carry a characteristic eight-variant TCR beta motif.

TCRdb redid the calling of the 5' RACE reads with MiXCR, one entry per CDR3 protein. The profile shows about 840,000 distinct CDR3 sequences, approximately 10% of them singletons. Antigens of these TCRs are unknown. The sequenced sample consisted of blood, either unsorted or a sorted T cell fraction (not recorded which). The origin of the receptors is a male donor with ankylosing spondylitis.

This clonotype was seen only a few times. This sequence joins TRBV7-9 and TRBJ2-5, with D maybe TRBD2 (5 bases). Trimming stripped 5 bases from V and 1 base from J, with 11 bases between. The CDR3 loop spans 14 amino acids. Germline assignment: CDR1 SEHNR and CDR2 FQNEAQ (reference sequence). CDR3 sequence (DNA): TGTGCCAGCAGCCCCGGCGAGGGCCAAGAGACCCAGTACTTC. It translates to CASSPGEGQETQYF.

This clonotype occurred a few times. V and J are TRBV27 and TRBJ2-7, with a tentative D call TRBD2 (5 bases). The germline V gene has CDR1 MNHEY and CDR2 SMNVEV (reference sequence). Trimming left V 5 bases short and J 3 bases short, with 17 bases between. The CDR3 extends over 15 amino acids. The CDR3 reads CASSIFPVGVYEQYF. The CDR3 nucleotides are TGTGCCAGCAGTATATTCCCGGTCGGGGTCTACGAGCAGTACTTC.

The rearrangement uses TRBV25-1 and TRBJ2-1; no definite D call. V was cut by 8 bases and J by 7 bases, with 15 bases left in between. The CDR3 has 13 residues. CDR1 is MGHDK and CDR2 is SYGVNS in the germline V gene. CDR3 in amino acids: CASQLASLNEQFF. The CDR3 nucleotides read TGTGCCAGCCAGCTGGCTTCTTTAAATGAGCAGTTCTTC.

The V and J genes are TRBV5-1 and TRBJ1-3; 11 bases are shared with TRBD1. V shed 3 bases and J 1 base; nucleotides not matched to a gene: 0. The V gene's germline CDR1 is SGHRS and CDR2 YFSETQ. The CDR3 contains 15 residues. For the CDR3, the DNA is TGCGCCAGCAGCTGGGACAGGGGGTCTGGAAACACCATATATTTT. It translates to CASSWDRGSGNTIYF.

CDR3 coding DNA: TGCAGTGCTAGGACTAGCGGGGTGAGAAACGAGCAGTACTTC. As protein: CSARTSGVRNEQYF. The chain has TRBV20-1 and TRBJ2-7; 11 positions match TRBD2. Losses at the gene ends were 3 bases for V and 5 bases for J; bases not matched to a gene: 6. CDR3 length: 14 amino acids. Germline V CDR1 and CDR2: DFQATT, SNEGSKA (reference sequence).

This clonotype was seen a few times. CDR3 in DNA: TGCAGTGCTGCCTTGGGGCCTGAAGCTTTCTTT. Translating it yields CSAALGPEAFF. This chain joins TRBV20-1 and TRBJ1-1; a weak D match, TRBD1 (5 bases). The CDR3 loop spans 11 amino acids. The V gene's germline CDR1 is DFQATT and CDR2 SNEGSKA (reference sequence). V gave up 5 bases and J gave up 6 bases, with 10 bases separating them.

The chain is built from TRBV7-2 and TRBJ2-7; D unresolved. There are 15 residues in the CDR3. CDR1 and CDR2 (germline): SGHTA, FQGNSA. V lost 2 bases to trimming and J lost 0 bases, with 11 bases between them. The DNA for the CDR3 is TGTGCCAGCAGCTTAAATGTCGCGTCCTCCTACGAGCAGTACTTC. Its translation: CASSLNVASSYEQYF.

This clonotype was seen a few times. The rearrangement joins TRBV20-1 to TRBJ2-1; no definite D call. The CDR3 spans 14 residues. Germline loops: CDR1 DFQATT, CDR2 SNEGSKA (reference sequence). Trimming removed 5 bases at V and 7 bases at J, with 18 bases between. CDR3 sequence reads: CSASYGWVGNEQFF. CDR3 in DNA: TGCAGTGCTTCTTACGGGTGGGTGGGGAATGAGCAGTTCTTC.

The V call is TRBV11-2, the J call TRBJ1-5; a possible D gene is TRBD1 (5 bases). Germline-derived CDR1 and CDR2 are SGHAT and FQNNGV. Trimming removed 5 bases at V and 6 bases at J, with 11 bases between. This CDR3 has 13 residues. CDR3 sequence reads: CASSQGGVQPQHF. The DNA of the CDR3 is TGTGCCAGCAGCCAGGGAGGGGTTCAGCCCCAGCATTTT.

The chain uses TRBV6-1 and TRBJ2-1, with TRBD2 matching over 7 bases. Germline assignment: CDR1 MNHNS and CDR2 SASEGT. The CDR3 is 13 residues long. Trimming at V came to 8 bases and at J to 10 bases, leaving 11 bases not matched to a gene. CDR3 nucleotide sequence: TGTGCCAGCGGCCTTCCGGCCGGGGGGGAGCAGTTCTTC. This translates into CASGLPAGGEQFF.

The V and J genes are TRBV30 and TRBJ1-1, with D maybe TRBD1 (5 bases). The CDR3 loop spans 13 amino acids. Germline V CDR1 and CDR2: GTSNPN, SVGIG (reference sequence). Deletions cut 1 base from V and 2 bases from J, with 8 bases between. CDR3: CAWSEGRNTEAFF. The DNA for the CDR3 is TGTGCCTGGAGTGAGGGACGAAACACTGAAGCTTTCTTT.

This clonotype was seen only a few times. The CDR3: CASSSETYTEAFF. The CDR3 bases are TGTGCCAGCAGCTCAGAAACTTACACTGAAGCTTTCTTT. The chain employs TRBV2 and TRBJ1-1; the D is unclear. Germline-derived CDR1 and CDR2 are SNHLY and FYNNEI. The CDR3 runs to 13 residues. Trimming cost V 6 bases and J 3 bases, with 11 bases left between them.

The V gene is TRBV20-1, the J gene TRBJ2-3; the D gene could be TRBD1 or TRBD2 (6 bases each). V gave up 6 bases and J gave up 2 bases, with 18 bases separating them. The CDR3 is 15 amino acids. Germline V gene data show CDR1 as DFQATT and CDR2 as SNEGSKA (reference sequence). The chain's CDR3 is CSAIDGGALTDTQYF. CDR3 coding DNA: TGCAGTGCCATAGACGGGGGCGCTCTCACAGATACGCAGTATTTT.

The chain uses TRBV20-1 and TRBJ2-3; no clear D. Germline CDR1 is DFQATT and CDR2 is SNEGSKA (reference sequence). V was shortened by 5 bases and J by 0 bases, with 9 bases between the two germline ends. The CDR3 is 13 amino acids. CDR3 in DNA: TGCAGTGCTCGAGGCCATAGCACAGATACGCAGTATTTT. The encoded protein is CSARGHSTDTQYF.

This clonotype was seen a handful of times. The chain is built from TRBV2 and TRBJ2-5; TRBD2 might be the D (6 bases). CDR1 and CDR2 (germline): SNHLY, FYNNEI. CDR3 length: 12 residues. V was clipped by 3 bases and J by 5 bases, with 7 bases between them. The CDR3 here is CASSDREETQYF. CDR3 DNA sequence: TGTGCCAGCAGTGACCGGGAGGAGACCCAGTACTTC.

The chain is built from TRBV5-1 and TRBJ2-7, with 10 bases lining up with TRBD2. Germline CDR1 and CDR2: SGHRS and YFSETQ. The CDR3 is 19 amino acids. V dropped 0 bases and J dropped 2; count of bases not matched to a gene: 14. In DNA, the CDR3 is TGCGCCAGCAGCTTGGAGGGGGGAGCCGTAGCGGGAGGAACCTACGAGCAGTACTTC. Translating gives CASSLEGGAVAGGTYEQYF.

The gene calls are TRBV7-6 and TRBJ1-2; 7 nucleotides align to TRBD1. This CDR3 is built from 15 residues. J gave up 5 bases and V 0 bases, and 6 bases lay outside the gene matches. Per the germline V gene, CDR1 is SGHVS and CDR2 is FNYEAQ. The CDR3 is CASSLAEGAGYGYTF. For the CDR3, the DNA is TGTGCCAGCAGCTTAGCGGAGGGGGCAGGGTATGGCTACACCTTC.

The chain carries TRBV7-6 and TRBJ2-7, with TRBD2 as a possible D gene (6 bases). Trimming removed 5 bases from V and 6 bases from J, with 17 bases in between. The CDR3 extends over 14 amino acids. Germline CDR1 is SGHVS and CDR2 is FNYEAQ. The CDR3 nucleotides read TGTGCCAGCAGCCGCCGACTAGACCGACCCGAGCAGTACTTC. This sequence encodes CASSRRLDRPEQYF.

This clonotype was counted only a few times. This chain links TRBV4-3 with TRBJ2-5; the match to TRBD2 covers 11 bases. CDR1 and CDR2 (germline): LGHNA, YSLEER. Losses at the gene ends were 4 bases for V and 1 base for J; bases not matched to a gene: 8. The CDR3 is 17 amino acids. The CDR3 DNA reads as TGCGCCAGCAGCCTCAACTACGGACTAGCGGGCCAAGAGACCCAGTACTTC. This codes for CASSLNYGLAGQETQYF.

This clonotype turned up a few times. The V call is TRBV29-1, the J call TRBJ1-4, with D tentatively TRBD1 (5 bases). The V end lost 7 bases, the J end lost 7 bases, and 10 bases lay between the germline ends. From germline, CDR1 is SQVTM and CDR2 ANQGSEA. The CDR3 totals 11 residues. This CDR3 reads CSGLRGEKLFF. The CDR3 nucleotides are TGCAGCGGCCTAAGGGGTGAAAAACTGTTTTTT.

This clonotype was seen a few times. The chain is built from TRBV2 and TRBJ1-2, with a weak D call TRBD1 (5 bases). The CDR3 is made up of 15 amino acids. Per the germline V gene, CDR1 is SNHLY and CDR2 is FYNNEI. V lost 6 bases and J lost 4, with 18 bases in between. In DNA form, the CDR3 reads TGTGCCAGCAGCCTCACTCAACAGGCGATCTATGGCTACACCTTC. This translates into CASSLTQQAIYGYTF.

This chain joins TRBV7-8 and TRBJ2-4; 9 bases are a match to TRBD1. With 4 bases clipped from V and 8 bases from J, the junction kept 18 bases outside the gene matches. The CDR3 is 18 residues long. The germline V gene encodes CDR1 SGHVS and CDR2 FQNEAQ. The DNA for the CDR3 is TGTGCCAGCAGCTCTGGACGAGGACAGGGGACTCCTCGGGACATTCAGTACTTC. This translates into CASSSGRGQGTPRDIQYF.

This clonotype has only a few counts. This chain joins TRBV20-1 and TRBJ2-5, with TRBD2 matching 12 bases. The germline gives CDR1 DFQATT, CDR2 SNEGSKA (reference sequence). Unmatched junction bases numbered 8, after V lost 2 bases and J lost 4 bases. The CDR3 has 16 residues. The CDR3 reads CSARSMTSGSGETQYF. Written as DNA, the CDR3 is TGCAGTGCTAGATCAATGACTAGCGGGAGTGGAGAGACCCAGTACTTC.

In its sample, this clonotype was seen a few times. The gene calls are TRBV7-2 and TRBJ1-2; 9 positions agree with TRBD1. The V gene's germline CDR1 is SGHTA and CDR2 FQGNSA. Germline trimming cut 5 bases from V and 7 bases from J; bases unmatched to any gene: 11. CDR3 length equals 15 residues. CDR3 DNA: TGTGCCAGCAGCCCAAGACAGGGGGGAGATCTTGGCTACACCTTC. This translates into CASSPRQGGDLGYTF.

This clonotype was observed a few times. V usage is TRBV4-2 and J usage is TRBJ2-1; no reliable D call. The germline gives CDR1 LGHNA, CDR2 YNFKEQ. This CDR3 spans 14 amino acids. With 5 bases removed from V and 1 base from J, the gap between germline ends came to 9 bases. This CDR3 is CASSGSGSYNEQFF. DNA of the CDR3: TGTGCCAGCAGCGGTTCCGGTTCCTACAATGAGCAGTTCTTC.

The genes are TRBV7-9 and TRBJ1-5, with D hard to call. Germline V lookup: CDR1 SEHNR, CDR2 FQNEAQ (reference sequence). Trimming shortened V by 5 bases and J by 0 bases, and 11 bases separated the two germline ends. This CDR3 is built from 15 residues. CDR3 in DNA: TGTGCCAGCAGCCGTGGACTTTATAGCAATCAGCCCCAGCATTTT. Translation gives CASSRGLYSNQPQHF.